The rows below give T cell receptor beta chains drawn from one sample of a study of CD8+ T cells in alopecia areata. Only in-frame clones appear in the TCRdb table, and some are missing; sequencing was by immunoSEQ multiplex PCR. The sample includes 140,000 or so clones, less than 65% of them seen just once. The sample was CD8+ T cells sorted from blood. Receptors originate from a human donor in good health. The CDR3 runs from the conserved cysteine through the conserved F or W. A D gene is named only where the DNA matches it firmly. Expanded clones are given a class, and other clones once, few, many or no size at all.

J: TRBJ2-1
V: TRBV10-3
size: -
D: -
CDR3: CAISDLSNEQFF
DNA: TGTGCCATCAGTGACTTAAGCAATGAGCAGTTCTTC

J: TRBJ2-2
V: TRBV29-1
size: -
D: -
CDR3: CSVETGPGELFF
DNA: TGCAGCGTTGAAACGGGCCCCGGGGAGCTGTTTTTT

J: TRBJ1-2
V: TRBV7-9
size: -
D: -
CDR3: CARTLAADLGGYTF
DNA: TGTGCCAGGACCTTGGCGGCGGATCTCGGTGGCTACACCTTC

J: TRBJ2-3
V: TRBV5-4
size: -
D: TRBD2
CDR3: CASSSGSVDTQYF
DNA: TGTGCCAGCTCTAGCGGGAGTGTGGATACGCAGTATTTT

J: TRBJ1-2
V: TRBV7-9
size: -
D: -
CDR3: CASSSPTAMLTDDGYTF
DNA: TGTGCCAGCAGCTCGCCGACAGCCATGCTAACGGATGATGGCTACACCTTC

J: TRBJ2-3
V: TRBV29-1
size: -
D: TRBD2
CDR3: CSHYKRDVTDTQYF
DNA: TGCAGCCACTATAAGCGGGACGTGACAGATACGCAGTATTTT

J: TRBJ2-1
V: TRBV29-1
size: -
D: TRBD1
CDR3: CSVTGTGLGEQFF
DNA: TGCAGCGTTACCGGGACAGGGTTGGGTGAGCAGTTCTTC

J: TRBJ2-1
V: TRBV29-1
size: -
D: TRBD2
CDR3: CSVVRLAERGNEQFF
DNA: TGCAGCGTTGTCCGACTAGCGGAACGAGGGAATGAGCAGTTCTTC

J: TRBJ2-5
V: TRBV27
size: -
D: -
CDR3: CASSPFGRRTQETQYF
DNA: TGTGCCAGCAGTCCGTTTGGGCGGAGAACCCAAGAGACCCAGTACTTC

J: TRBJ2-1
V: TRBV27
size: -
D: TRBD2
CDR3: CASSPGLAGGWNEQFF
DNA: TGTGCCAGCAGTCCCGGACTAGCGGGAGGTTGGAATGAGCAGTTCTTC

J: TRBJ2-7
V: TRBV30
size: -
D: -
CDR3: CAWSVLGENPSYEQYF
DNA: TGTGCCTGGAGTGTACTCGGGGAAAACCCGTCCTACGAGCAGTACTTC

J: TRBJ2-1
V: TRBV5-6
size: -
D: -
CDR3: CASSSLPGYSYNEQFF
DNA: TGTGCCAGCAGCTCGCTACCGGGGTACTCCTACAATGAGCAGTTCTTC

J: TRBJ1-1
V: TRBV5-1
size: -
D: -
CDR3: CASSSTGLNTEAFF
DNA: TGCGCCAGCAGCTCAACAGGGCTGAACACTGAAGCTTTCTTT

J: TRBJ1-2
V: TRBV29-1
size: -
D: -
CDR3: CSVEDREGYTF
DNA: TGCAGCGTTGAAGACAGGGAAGGCTACACCTTC

J: TRBJ1-3
V: TRBV11-2
size: -
D: -
CDR3: CASSSTGLSGNTIYF
DNA: TGTGCCAGCAGTTCTACAGGTCTCTCTGGAAACACCATATATTTT

J: TRBJ2-2
V: TRBV29-1
size: -
D: -
CDR3: CSVGGGELFF
DNA: TGCAGCGTTGGAGGGGGGGAGCTGTTTTTT

J: TRBJ2-5
V: TRBV2
size: -
D: TRBD1
CDR3: CASRPRTGGQETQYF
DNA: TGTGCCAGCAGGCCTAGGACAGGGGGCCAAGAGACCCAGTACTTC

J: TRBJ2-7
V: TRBV5-1
size: -
D: -
CDR3: CASSLGQGPSSYEQYF
DNA: TGCGCCAGCAGCTTGGGTCAGGGGCCAAGCTCCTACGAGCAGTACTTC

J: TRBJ1-3
V: TRBV19
size: few
D: TRBD1
CDR3: CASSVGQATGNTIYF
DNA: TGTGCCAGTAGCGTTGGACAGGCGACTGGAAACACCATATATTTT

J: TRBJ2-1
V: TRBV9
size: few
D: -
CDR3: CASSTPTRGIGDEQFF
DNA: TGTGCCAGCAGCACGCCAACTAGAGGAATCGGGGATGAGCAGTTCTTC

J: TRBJ2-1
V: TRBV5-1
size: -
D: TRBD2
CDR3: CASSLVGGPRIEQFF
DNA: TGCGCCAGCAGCTTGGTGGGAGGGCCTCGGATTGAGCAGTTCTTC

J: TRBJ2-5
V: TRBV27
size: -
D: -
CDR3: CASSLSADQETQYF
DNA: TGTGCCAGCAGTTTGAGTGCGGACCAAGAGACCCAGTACTTC

J: TRBJ1-1
V: TRBV4-1
size: -
D: -
CDR3: CASSQAELNTEAFF
DNA: TGCGCCAGCAGCCAAGCTGAGTTGAACACTGAAGCTTTCTTT

J: TRBJ2-7
V: TRBV6-5
size: -
D: -
CDR3: CASSYTDGRSSYEQYF
DNA: TGTGCCAGCAGTTACACCGACGGACGGTCCTCCTACGAGCAGTACTTC

J: TRBJ2-6
V: TRBV30
size: once
D: -
CDR3: CAWKGSSGANVLTF
DNA: TGTGCCTGGAAGGGATCCTCTGGGGCCAACGTCCTGACTTTC

J: TRBJ1-4
V: TRBV12-5
size: -
D: -
CDR3: CASGSDIHNEKLFF
DNA: TGTGCTAGTGGCTCGGACATTCATAATGAAAAACTGTTTTTT

J: TRBJ2-1
V: TRBV7-6
size: -
D: -
CDR3: CASSLAPGSSYNEQFF
DNA: TGTGCCAGCAGCTTAGCCCCGGGGAGCTCCTACAATGAGCAGTTCTTC

J: TRBJ2-7
V: TRBV25-1
size: few
D: TRBD1
CDR3: CASSVRGLYEQYF
DNA: TGTGCCAGCAGTGTTAGGGGGCTCTACGAGCAGTACTTC

J: TRBJ1-2
V: TRBV7-2
size: -
D: TRBD1
CDR3: CASSVGTVYGYTF
DNA: TGTGCCAGCAGCGTCGGGACAGTCTATGGCTACACCTTC

J: TRBJ2-7
V: TRBV27
size: -
D: TRBD1
CDR3: CASSLSAQGYYEQYF
DNA: TGTGCCAGCAGTTTATCGGCACAGGGGTACTACGAGCAGTACTTC

J: TRBJ2-1
V: TRBV27
size: -
D: -
CDR3: CASSPGIGLEQFF
DNA: TGTGCCAGCAGCCCAGGAATAGGTCTTGAGCAGTTCTTC

J: TRBJ2-3
V: TRBV27
size: -
D: -
CDR3: CASIQGDTQYF
DNA: TGTGCCAGCATTCAGGGGGATACGCAGTATTTT

J: TRBJ1-2
V: TRBV5-1
size: -
D: TRBD1
CDR3: CASSWTGWPNYGYTF
DNA: TGCGCCAGCAGTTGGACAGGGTGGCCTAACTATGGCTACACCTTC